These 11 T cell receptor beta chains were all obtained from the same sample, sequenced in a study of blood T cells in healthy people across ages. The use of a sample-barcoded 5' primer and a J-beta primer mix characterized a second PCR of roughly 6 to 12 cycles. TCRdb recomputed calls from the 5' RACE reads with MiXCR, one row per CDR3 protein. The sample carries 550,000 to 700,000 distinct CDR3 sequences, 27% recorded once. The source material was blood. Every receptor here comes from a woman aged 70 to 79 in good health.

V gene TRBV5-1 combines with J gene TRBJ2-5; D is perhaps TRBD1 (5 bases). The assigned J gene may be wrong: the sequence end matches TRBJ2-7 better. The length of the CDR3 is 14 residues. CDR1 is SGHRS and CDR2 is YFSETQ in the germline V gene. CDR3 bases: TGCGCCAGCAGCTTTCCGCGTCAAGGGGACGAGCAGTACTTC. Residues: CASSFPRQGDEQYF.

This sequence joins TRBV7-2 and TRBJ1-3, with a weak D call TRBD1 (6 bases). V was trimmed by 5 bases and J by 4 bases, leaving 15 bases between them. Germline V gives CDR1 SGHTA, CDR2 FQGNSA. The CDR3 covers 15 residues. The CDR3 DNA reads TGTGCCAGCAGCATAACCAGGGGAACGGGAAACACCATATATTTT. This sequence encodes CASSITRGTGNTIYF.

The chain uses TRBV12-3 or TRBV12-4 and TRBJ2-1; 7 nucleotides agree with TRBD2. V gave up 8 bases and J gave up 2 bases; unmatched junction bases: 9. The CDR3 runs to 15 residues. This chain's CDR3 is CASSGRGATYNEQFF. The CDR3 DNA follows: TGTGCCAGCTCTGGGAGGGGTGCCACCTACAATGAGCAGTTCTTC.

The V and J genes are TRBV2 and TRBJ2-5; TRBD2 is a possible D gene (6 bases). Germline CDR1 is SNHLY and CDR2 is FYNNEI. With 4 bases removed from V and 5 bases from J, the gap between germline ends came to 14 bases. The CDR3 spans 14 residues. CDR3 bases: TGTGCCAGCAGTGTGGAGGGCCTCCGGGAGACCCAGTACTTC. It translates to CASSVEGLRETQYF.

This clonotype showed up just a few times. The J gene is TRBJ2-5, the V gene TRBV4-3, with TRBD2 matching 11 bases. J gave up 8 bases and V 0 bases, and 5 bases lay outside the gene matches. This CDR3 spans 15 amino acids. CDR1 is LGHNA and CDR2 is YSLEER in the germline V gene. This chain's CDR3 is CASSQDASGGSTQYF. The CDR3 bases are TGCGCCAGCAGCCAAGATGCTAGCGGGGGGAGTACCCAGTACTTC.

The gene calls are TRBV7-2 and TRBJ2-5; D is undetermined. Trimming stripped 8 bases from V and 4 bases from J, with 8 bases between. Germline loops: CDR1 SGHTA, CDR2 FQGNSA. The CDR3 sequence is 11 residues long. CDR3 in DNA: TGTGCCAGCGGGTGGTCAGAGACCCAGTACTTC. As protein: CASGWSETQYF. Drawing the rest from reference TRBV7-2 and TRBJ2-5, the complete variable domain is GAGVSQSPSNKVTEKGKDVELRCDPISGHTALYWYRQSLGQGLEFLIYFQGNSAPDKSGLPSDRFSAERTGGSVSTLTIQRTQQEDSAVYLCASGWSETQYFGPGTRLLVL.

The CDR3 nucleotides are TGTGCCAGCAGTGAAGGCCGGGGGCGAGAGACCCAGTACTTC. Translating gives CASSEGRGRETQYF. The chain combines TRBV6-1 with TRBJ2-5, with D perhaps assigned TRBD1 or TRBD2 (6 bases each). This CDR3 is 14 amino acids long. Germline CDR1 is MNHNS and CDR2 is SASEGT. V lost 1 base, J lost 4 bases, and 10 bases lay in between.

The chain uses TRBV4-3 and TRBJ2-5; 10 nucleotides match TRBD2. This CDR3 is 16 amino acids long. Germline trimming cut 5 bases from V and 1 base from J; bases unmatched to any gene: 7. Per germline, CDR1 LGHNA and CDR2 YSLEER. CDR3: CASSMSGGGPQETQYF. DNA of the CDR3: TGCGCCAGCAGCATGAGCGGGGGGGGGCCCCAAGAGACCCAGTACTTC.

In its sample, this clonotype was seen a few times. Written as DNA, the CDR3 is TGCAGTGCTAGAGATCTGGAGGGCAGGACGTCGGAAAATGAGCAGTTCTTC. Amino acid sequence: CSARDLEGRTSENEQFF. J is TRBJ2-1 and V is TRBV20-1; TRBD2 is a possible D gene (6 bases). With 0 bases removed from V and 7 bases from J, the gap between germline ends came to 22 bases. CDR1 and CDR2 from the germline V gene are DFQATT and SNEGSKA (reference sequence). The CDR3 spans 17 residues.

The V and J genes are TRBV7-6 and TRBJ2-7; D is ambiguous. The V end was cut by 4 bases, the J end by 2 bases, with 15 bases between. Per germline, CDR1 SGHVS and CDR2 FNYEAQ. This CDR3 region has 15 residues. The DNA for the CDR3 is TGTGCCAGCAGCTCCCTCGACCGTACGGCCTACGAGCAGTACTTC. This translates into CASSSLDRTAYEQYF.

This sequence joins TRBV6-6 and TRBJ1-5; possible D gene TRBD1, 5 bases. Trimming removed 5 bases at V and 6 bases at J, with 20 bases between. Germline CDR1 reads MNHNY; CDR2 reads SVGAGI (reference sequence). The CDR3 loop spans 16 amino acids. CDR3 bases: TGTGCCAGCAGTCGCGTTACCGGGACGATCGGTCAGCCCCAGCATTTT. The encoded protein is CASSRVTGTIGQPQHF.